The subject of this entry is one T cell receptor beta chain. Produced via immunoSEQ multiplex PCR; TCRdb's table is partial and in-frame only. The sample records over 200,000 clones, approximately 88% being singletons. CDR1 is MGHDK, CDR2 SYGVNS, per germline. This CDR3 has 15 amino acids. The V and J ends lost 6 bases and 8 bases respectively, with 19 bases between them. This sample is part of a study of blood T cell repertoires in COVID-19. This chain joins TRBV25-1 and TRBJ1-4, with D possibly being TRBD1 (5 bases). The sequence was obtained from a woman in her 40s with acute COVID-19. The specimen sequenced was PBMCs or T cells enriched from blood (not recorded which). CDR3 region: CASSEPPGIGEKLFF. As DNA, the CDR3 is TGTGCCAGCAGCGAACCTCCAGGGATAGGCGAAAAACTGTTTTTT.